Following are 9 T cell receptor beta chains from one sample sequenced in a study of early T cells in non-severe SARS-CoV-2 infection. In TCRdb, the 5' RACE reads were re-called with MiXCR into one record per CDR3 protein. The data show fewer than 65,000 distinct CDR3 sequences, around 12% seen once. The sequenced material came from whole blood. These receptors were obtained from an adult who was a healthcare worker with PCR-confirmed SARS-CoV-2 infection or an uninfected control (not recorded which).

About this clonotype itself: Lacking the conserved final phenylalanine or tryptophan, this CDR3 likely reflects a read error. This chain uses TRBV24-1 with TRBJ2-5; D is ambiguous. V lost 4 bases to trimming and J lost 7 bases, with 18 bases between them. The CDR3 length is 15 residues. Germline V CDR1 and CDR2: KGHDR, SFDVKD. The CDR3 region is CATSDTPGPRATQYY. Here the CDR3 DNA reads TGTGCCACCAGTGACACACCGGGCCCACGGGCGACCCAGTACTAC.

The chain recombines TRBV10-2 with TRBJ2-5, with D hard to call. This CDR3 region has 11 residues. Germline-derived CDR1 and CDR2 are WSHSY and SAAADI. Trimming pared 5 bases from V and 4 bases from J, leaving 5 bases between. The CDR3 nucleotides are TGCGCCAGCAGTCAACGAGAGACCCAGTACTTC. Its protein product is CASSQRETQYF.

This clonotype turned up a few times. This chain uses TRBV4-3 with TRBJ1-6, with TRBD1 matching over 8 bases. The trim removed 1 base at V and 7 bases at J, leaving 6 bases unmatched. Germline CDR1 is LGHNA and CDR2 is YSLEER. CDR3 length: 16 amino acids. The CDR3 protein is CASSQAQGAQNSPLHF. CDR3 coding DNA: TGCGCCAGCAGCCAAGCGCAGGGGGCGCAGAATTCACCCCTCCACTTT.

This clonotype was counted many times. V and J are TRBV20-1 and TRBJ2-3, with TRBD2 matching 10 bases. This CDR3 spans 15 amino acids. CDR1 DFQATT and CDR2 SNEGSKA come from the germline V gene (reference sequence). The J segment lost 2 bases and the V segment lost 4 bases, leaving 6 bases of the junction unmatched. This CDR3 is CSATRSGGNTDTQYF. DNA for the CDR3: TGCAGTGCTACCCGTAGCGGGGGGAACACAGATACGCAGTATTTT.

Many counts were recorded for this clonotype. The rearrangement uses TRBV27 and TRBJ1-1; D perhaps matches TRBD1 (6 bases). Germline V lookup: CDR1 MNHEY, CDR2 SMNVEV (reference sequence). Trimming stripped 2 bases from V and 4 bases from J, with 11 bases between. The CDR3 runs to 14 residues. Here the CDR3 reads CASSLEGVVTEAFF. The CDR3 DNA reads TGTGCCAGCAGTTTAGAGGGGGTGGTCACTGAAGCTTTCTTT.

Comments on this clonotype: In this CDR3 the conserved last residue, phenylalanine or tryptophan, is missing, so a read error is likely. The DNA is left out, because the CDR3 cannot be placed on it with certainty; the CDR3 is given as TCRdb lists it. The V and J genes are TRBV20-1 and TRBJ2-1; whether TRBD2, the table's D call, matches the DNA was not checked. CDR1 and CDR2 (germline): DFQATT, SNEGSKA (reference sequence). The CDR3 is 12 residues long, ends included. The CDR3: CSARLARAPPLL.

This clonotype was observed a few times. V usage is TRBV12-3 or TRBV12-4 and J usage is TRBJ2-7, with 8 bases lining up with TRBD2. The CDR3 contains 17 residues. V lost 3 bases and J lost 0; bases outside the gene matches: 10. For the CDR3, the DNA is TGTGCCAGCAGTTTCGGGGGTAGCGGGACATCCTCCTACGAGCAGTACTTC. The encoded protein is CASSFGGSGTSSYEQYF.

This clonotype was found a few times. This chain's CDR3 is CASSLGPGGRNSPLHF. CDR3 in DNA: TGTGCCAGCAGTTTAGGGCCAGGGGGCAGGAATTCACCCCTCCACTTT. The rearrangement joins TRBV12-3 or TRBV12-4 to TRBJ1-6; 8 nucleotides match TRBD1. V lost 1 base and J lost 7; bases outside the gene matches: 6. This CDR3 has 16 amino acids.

This clonotype was counted only a few times. This chain connects TRBV28 to TRBJ2-3; D ambiguous. Trimming removed 7 bases at V and 0 bases at J, with 5 bases between. CDR3 size: 12 residues. In germline, CDR1 is MDHEN, CDR2 SYDVKM. The CDR3 DNA reads as TGTGCCAGCACGGAAAGCACAGATACGCAGTATTTT. Its translation is CASTESTDTQYF.